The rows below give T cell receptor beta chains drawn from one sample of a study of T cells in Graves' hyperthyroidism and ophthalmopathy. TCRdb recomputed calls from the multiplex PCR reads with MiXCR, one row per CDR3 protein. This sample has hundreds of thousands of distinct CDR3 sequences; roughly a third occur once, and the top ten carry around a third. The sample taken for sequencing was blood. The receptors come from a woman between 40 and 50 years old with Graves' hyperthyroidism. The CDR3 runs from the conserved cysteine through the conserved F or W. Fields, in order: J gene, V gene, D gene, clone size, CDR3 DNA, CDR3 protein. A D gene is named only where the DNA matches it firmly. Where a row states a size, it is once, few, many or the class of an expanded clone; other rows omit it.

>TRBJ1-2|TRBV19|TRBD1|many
TGTGCCAGTACTGGGCAGGGGGCGGGCGGCTACACCTTC
CASTGQGAGGYTF
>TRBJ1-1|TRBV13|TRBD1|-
TGTGCCAGCAGCTTCGGACAGGGACGGTACACTGAAGCTTTCTTT
CASSFGQGRYTEAFF
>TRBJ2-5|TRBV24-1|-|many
TGTGCCACCAGTGACTCGGACGGGCCCTTAGGAGAGACCCAGTACTTC
CATSDSDGPLGETQYF
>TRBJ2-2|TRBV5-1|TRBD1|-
TGCGCCAGCAGCCAACGGGGACAGGGGGCTTCGAACACCGGGGAGCTGTTTTTT
CASSQRGQGASNTGELFF
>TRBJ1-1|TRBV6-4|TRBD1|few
TGTGCCAGCAGCCCCGGGACAGGGGCTAACACTGAAGCTTTCTTT
CASSPGTGANTEAFF
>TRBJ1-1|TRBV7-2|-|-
TGTGCCAGCAGCTTAGCGCCCCGGGTGAACACTGAAGCTTTCTTT
CASSLAPRVNTEAFF
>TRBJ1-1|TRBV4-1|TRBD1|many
TGCGCCAGCAGCCAGGGACAGGGCTCTGACACTGAAGCTTTCTTT
CASSQGQGSDTEAFF
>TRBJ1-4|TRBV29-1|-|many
TGCAGCGTTGAACGGGGGGGAAGGGGGTATGAAAAACTGTTTTTT
CSVERGGRGYEKLFF
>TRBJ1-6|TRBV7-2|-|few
TGTGCCAGCAGTTACGAGGGGCAGGGCAGATCACCCCTCCACTTT
CASSYEGQGRSPLHF
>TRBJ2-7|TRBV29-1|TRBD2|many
TGCAGCGTGGTATTCTCTAGCGGGAGGGGAACCTACGAGCAGTACTTC
CSVVFSSGRGTYEQYF
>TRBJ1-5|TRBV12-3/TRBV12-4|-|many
TGTGCCAGCAGTTTTATTAATCAGCCCCAGCATTTT
CASSFINQPQHF
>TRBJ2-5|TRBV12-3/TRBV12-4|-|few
TGTGCCAGCAGTTTGTCGGGCGCGGGTGACCAGTACTTC
CASSLSGAGDQYF
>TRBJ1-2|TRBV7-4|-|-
TGTGCCAGCAGTCCGGGACTAGCGGCCCCCCAAGGCGGCTACACCTTC
CASSPGLAAPQGGYTF